This is a list of T cell receptor beta chains from one sample in a study of blood T cell repertoires in COVID-19. This table comes from immunoSEQ multiplex PCR, and its TCRdb copy is limited to in-frame clones, with some not included. Among some 130,000 clones, less than 90% were seen once, and the ten largest hold around 2.3%. Input material: PBMCs or T cells enriched from blood (not recorded which). Receptors originate from a woman in her fifties or sixties who had recovered from COVID-19. Each CDR3 is given with its conserved first and last residue. The D gene is left open where the match is weak. The size entry is marked missing in some rows and otherwise reads once, few, many or a size class.

.	TRBV30	TRBJ1-2	.	TGTGCCTGGGAAAGGGGACAAAAGGGCTACACCTTC	CAWERGQKGYTF
.	TRBV29-1	TRBJ1-1	.	TGCAGCGTTTTAGACAGGAGAAAGAACACTGAAGCTTTCTTT	CSVLDRRKNTEAFF
.	TRBV12-3/TRBV12-4	TRBJ2-7	.	TGTGCCAGCAGCCCGGCCTACGAGCAGTACTTC	CASSPAYEQYF
TRBD1	TRBV9	TRBJ1-1	.	TGTGCCAGCAGCCCTTCGACAGGGATCGGGAACACTGAAGCTTTCTTT	CASSPSTGIGNTEAFF
TRBD2	TRBV10-3	TRBJ2-7	.	TGTGCCACGGGGGTCGGGGGGGCTGTAGCGGTCGAGCAGTACTTC	CATGVGGAVAVEQYF
TRBD1	TRBV19	TRBJ1-2	.	TGTGCCAGTAGTCCTTGGACAGGGGTGGATGGCTACACCTTC	CASSPWTGVDGYTF
TRBD2	TRBV20-1	TRBJ2-5	.	TGCAGCGGGGGGGGGCAGGAGACCCAGTACTTC	CSGGGQETQYF
.	TRBV7-8	TRBJ1-1	.	TGTGCCAGCAGCTCAAGGGCTCAGGGCGGTTCATCGACTGAAGCTTTCTTT	CASSSRAQGGSSTEAFF
.	TRBV4-2	TRBJ2-2	.	TGTGCCAGCAGCCAAGATCTACAGGCCCAGAACACCGGGGAGCTGTTTTTT	CASSQDLQAQNTGELFF
.	TRBV30	TRBJ2-2	.	TGTGCCCTCTCTAGAACCAACACCGGGGAGCTGTTTTTT	CALSRTNTGELFF
.	TRBV4-1	TRBJ2-1	.	TGCGCCAGCAGCCAAGACATAGCGGACTTCTACAATGAGCAGTTCTTC	CASSQDIADFYNEQFF
.	TRBV18	TRBJ2-7	.	TGTGCCAGCTCACTTAATAGCGGCTACGAGCAGTACTTC	CASSLNSGYEQYF
.	TRBV9	TRBJ2-5	.	TGTGCCAGCAGCGTAGACCCGGTCCAAGAGACCCAGTACTTC	CASSVDPVQETQYF
TRBD1	TRBV19	TRBJ2-1	.	TGTGCCAGTTTGGGACAGGGATTCGGTGAGCAGTTCTTC	CASLGQGFGEQFF
.	TRBV28	TRBJ2-5	once	TGTGCCAGCAGCACCGCCGGAGAGGGCTCCAGGGAGACCCAGTACTTC	CASSTAGEGSRETQYF
TRBD1	TRBV27	TRBJ2-5	few	TGTGCCAGCAGTTTAACAGGGGGCGGAGAGACCCAGTACTTC	CASSLTGGGETQYF
.	TRBV7-9	TRBJ1-1	.	TGTGCCAGCAGCTTCGTTAAGGGAGCTGAAGCTTTCTTT	CASSFVKGAEAFF
.	TRBV6-2/TRBV6-3	TRBJ2-7	.	TGTGCCAGCAGTTACGGCGCACAGAACTCCTACGAGCAGTACTTC	CASSYGAQNSYEQYF
TRBD1	TRBV5-1	TRBJ2-5	.	TGCGCCAGCAGCTCCACGGTGGGGACAGGGGGAGAGACCCAGTACTTC	CASSSTVGTGGETQYF
TRBD1	TRBV10-3	TRBJ1-2	.	TGTGCCATCAGCTCCGGGACAGATAACTATGGCTACACCTTC	CAISSGTDNYGYTF
TRBD1	TRBV7-9	TRBJ2-2	.	TGTGCCAGCAGCCACGAGACAGGGCCCGGGGAGCTGTTTTTT	CASSHETGPGELFF
.	TRBV10-1	TRBJ1-6	once	TGCGCCAGCAGTGAGACGGGGAGTAATTCACCCCTCCACTTT	CASSETGSNSPLHF
.	TRBV7-8	TRBJ1-1	once	TGTGCCAGCAGCTTAGAGCCCTCGAACCTGAACACTGAAGCTTTCTTT	CASSLEPSNLNTEAFF
.	TRBV24-1	TRBJ2-7	.	TGTGCCATCCCAGTTACAGTCTCCTACGAGCAGTACTTC	CAIPVTVSYEQYF
.	TRBV11-2	TRBJ2-2	.	TGTGCCAGCAGCCCCGGACAAGCGAACACCGGGGAGCTGTTTTTT	CASSPGQANTGELFF
.	TRBV20-1	TRBJ2-7	.	TGCAGTGCTAGTGTGGCAGGGGGAGGCTACGAGCAGTACTTC	CSASVAGGGYEQYF
.	TRBV7-9	TRBJ1-6	.	TGTGCCAGCAGCTACTACGGGGGGTCGAATTCACCCCTCCACTTT	CASSYYGGSNSPLHF
.	TRBV3-1/TRBV3-2	TRBJ2-2	.	TGTGCCAGCAGCCAAGGTGGCCCCGGGGAGCTGTTTTTT	CASSQGGPGELFF
TRBD1	TRBV5-8	TRBJ2-7	.	TGTGCCAGCAGCAGGACAGGGGCCTACGAGCAGTACTTC	CASSRTGAYEQYF